The present T cell receptor beta chain was sequenced within a study of shared clonotypes between healthy human individuals. Naive CD8 cells comprised CD45RO-negative, CCR7-positively selected cells, excluding terminally differentiated effector memory CD45RA+ cells. Produced via immunoSEQ multiplex PCR; TCRdb's table is partial and in-frame only. The sample has millions of clones; about 95% are singletons. Per the germline V gene, CDR1 is LNHDA and CDR2 is SQIVND (reference sequence). The germline V and J ends were trimmed by 2 bases and 7 bases, with 21 bases remaining between them. The CDR3 has 16 residues.

The chain is built from TRBV19 and TRBJ2-7, with TRBD2 as a possible D gene (7 bases). The sequence came from a man between 18 and 29 years old in good health. The material sequenced was naive CD8+ T cells sorted from blood. This CDR3 reads CASSIWSRGRGGEQYF. In DNA, the CDR3 is TGTGCCAGTAGTATATGGTCTCGCGGCAGGGGAGGGGAGCAGTACTTC.